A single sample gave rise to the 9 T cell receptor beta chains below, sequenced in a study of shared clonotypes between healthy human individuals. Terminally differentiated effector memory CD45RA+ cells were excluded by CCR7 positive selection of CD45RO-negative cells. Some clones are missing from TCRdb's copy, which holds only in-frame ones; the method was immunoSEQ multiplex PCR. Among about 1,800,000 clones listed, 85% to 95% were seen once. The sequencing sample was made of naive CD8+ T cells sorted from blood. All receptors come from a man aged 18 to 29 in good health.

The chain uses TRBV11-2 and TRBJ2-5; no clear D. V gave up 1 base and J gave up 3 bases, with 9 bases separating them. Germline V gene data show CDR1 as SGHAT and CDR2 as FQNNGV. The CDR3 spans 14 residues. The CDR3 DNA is TGTGCCAGCAGCTTAGTTCCTGAAGAAGAGACCCAGTACTTC. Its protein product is CASSLVPEEETQYF. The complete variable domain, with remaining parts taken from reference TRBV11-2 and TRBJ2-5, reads EAGVAQSPRYKIIEKRQSVAFWCNPISGHATLYWYQQILGQGPKLLIQFQNNGVVDDSQLPKDRFSAERLKGVDSTLKIQPAKLEDSAVYLCASSLVPEEETQYFGPGTRLLVL.

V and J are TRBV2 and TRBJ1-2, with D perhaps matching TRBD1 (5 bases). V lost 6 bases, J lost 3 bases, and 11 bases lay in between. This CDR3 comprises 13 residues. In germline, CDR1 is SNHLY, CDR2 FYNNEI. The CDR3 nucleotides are TGTGCCAGCAGCGCCGACAGTTACTATGGCTACACCTTC. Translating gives CASSADSYYGYTF.

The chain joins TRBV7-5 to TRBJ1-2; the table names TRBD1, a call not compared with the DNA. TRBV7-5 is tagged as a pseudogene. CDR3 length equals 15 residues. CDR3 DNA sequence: TGTGCCAGAAGCTTAGCTACAGGGCGATTCTATGGCTACACCTTC. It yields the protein CARSLATGRFYGYTF.

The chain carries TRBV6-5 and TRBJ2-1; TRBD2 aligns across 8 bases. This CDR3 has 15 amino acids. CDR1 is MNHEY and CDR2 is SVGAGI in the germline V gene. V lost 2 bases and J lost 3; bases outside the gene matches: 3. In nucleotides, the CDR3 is TGTGCCAGCAGTTACATTAGCGGGAACTACAATGAGCAGTTCTTC. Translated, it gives CASSYISGNYNEQFF.

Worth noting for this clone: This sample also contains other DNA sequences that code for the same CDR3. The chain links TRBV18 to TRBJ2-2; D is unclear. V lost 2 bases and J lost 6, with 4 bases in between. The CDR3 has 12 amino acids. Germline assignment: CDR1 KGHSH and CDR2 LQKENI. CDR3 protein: CASSPGAGELFF. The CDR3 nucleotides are TGTGCCAGCTCACCAGGGGCCGGGGAGCTGTTTTTT.

CDR3 amino acids: CASSNSVMNTEAFF. CDR3 coding DNA: TGCGCCAGCAGCAACAGCGTCATGAACACTGAAGCTTTCTTT. The J gene is TRBJ1-1, the V gene TRBV4-3; D unclear. Trimming pared 5 bases from V and 0 bases from J, leaving 10 bases between. Germline lookup yields CDR1 LGHNA and CDR2 YSLEER. The CDR3 extends over 14 amino acids.

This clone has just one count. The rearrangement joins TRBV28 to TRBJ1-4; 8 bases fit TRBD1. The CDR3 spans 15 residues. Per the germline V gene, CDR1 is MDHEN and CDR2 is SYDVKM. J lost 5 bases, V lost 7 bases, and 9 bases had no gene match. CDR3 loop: CASNLQGATNEKLFF. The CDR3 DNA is TGTGCCAGCAACCTCCAGGGGGCGACAAATGAAAAACTGTTTTTT.

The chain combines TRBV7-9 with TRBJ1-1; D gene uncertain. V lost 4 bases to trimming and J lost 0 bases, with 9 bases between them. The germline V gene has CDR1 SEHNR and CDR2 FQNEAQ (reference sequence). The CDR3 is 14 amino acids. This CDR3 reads CASSSPKVNTEAFF. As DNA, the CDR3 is TGTGCCAGCAGCTCACCGAAGGTGAACACTGAAGCTTTCTTT.

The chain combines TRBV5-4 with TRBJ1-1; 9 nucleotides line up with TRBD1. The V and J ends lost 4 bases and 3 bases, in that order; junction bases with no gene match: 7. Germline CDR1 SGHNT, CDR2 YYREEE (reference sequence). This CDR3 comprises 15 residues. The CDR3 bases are TGTGCCAGCAGCCCCAACAGGGGGCCCGACACTGAAGCTTTCTTT. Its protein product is CASSPNRGPDTEAFF.